This T cell receptor (beta chain) was identified in a study of blood T cell repertoires in COVID-19. Study processing details: Reference gene primer amplification gave nucleated cell count estimates. Using immunoSEQ multiplex PCR, the repertoire was profiled, and TCRdb retains in-frame clones only, with some absent. V, J and clone size were drawn from that table, and D and trimming were deduced from the DNA. The sample lists about 150,000 clones; 80% to 90% were seen once. V was shortened by 2 bases and J by 8 bases, with 12 bases between the two germline ends. The CDR3 totals 13 residues. The germline CDR1 and CDR2 sequences are SGHTA and FQGNSA.

The sample taken for sequencing was peripheral blood. The receptor comes from a woman of 80 years or more with COVID-19, enrolled during active disease. The chain recombines TRBV7-2 with TRBJ1-2, with TRBD1 as a possible D gene (5 bases). The CDR3: CASSLTGVGGYTF. Written as DNA, the CDR3 is TGTGCCAGCAGCTTAACAGGCGTTGGGGGCTACACCTTC.